The clone carrying this TCR beta chain was detected once. The target antigen is unknown. Libraries were prepared by immunoSEQ multiplex PCR; TCRdb keeps only in-frame clonotypes and omits some of them. The sample shows about 120,000 clones, 92% of them seen only once. The data belong to a study of T cell responses to AZD1222 COVID-19 vaccine. Study background: Second doses that came at about 4 or about 12 weeks were put together. Study-level findings and limits: The repertoires were collected only after the peak T cell response. After two AZD1222 doses, spike-specific TCR breadth and depth rose versus day 0. Donors were chiefly white British, with a greater number of females, and clonal diversity was perhaps underestimated.

The source of this sequence is an adult in good health. The sequenced sample was peripheral blood, obtained on day 0 of AZD1222 vaccination.

The CDR3 protein is CASSPPGTANFWEQYF. The DNA for the CDR3 is TGTGCCAGCTCACCCCCCGGGACAGCCAATTTCTGGGAGCAGTACTTC. V is TRBV18 and J is TRBJ2-7, with 7 positions matching TRBD1. This CDR3 is built from 16 residues. In germline, CDR1 is KGHSH, CDR2 LQKENI. The J segment lost 7 bases and the V segment lost 3 bases, leaving 15 bases of the junction unmatched.